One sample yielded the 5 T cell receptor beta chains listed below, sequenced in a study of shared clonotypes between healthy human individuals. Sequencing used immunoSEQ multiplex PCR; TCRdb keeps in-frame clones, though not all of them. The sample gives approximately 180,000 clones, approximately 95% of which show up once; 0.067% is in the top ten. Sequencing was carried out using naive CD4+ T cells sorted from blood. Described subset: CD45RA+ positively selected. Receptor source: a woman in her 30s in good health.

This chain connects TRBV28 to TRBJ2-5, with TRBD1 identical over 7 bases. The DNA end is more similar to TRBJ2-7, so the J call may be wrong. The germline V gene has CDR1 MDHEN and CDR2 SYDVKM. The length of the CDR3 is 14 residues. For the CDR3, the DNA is TGTGCCAGCAGTACACCAGGGGGTCTCTACGAGCAGTACTTC. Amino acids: CASSTPGGLYEQYF.

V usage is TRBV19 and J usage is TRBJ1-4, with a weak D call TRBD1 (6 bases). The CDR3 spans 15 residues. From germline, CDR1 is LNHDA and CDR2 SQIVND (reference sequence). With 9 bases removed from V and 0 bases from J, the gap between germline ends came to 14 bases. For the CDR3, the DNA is TGTGCCAGCCTCGGGAAGGGGGCAACTAATGAAAAACTGTTTTTT. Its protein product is CASLGKGATNEKLFF. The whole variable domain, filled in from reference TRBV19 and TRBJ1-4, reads DGGITQSPKYLFRKEGQNVTLSCEQNLNHDAMYWYRQDPGQGLRLIYYSQIVNDFQKGDIAEGYSVSREKKESFPLTVTSAQKNPTAFYLCASLGKGATNEKLFFGSGTQLSVL.

CDR3 DNA sequence: TGTGCCAGCAGCTTAGATTGGGGGTACGAGCAGTACTTC. As protein: CASSLDWGYEQYF. The rearrangement joins TRBV11-2 to TRBJ2-5; D possibly matches TRBD1 or TRBD2 (5 bases each). TRBJ2-7 explains the end of the DNA better; the J call may be wrong. CDR3 size: 13 residues. Germline CDR1 is SGHAT and CDR2 is FQNNGV.

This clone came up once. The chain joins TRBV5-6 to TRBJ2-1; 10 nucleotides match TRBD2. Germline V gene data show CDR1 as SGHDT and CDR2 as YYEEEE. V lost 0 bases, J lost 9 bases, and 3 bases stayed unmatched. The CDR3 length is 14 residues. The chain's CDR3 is CASSLGLAGVEQFF. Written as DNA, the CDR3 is TGTGCCAGCAGCTTGGGGCTAGCGGGAGTTGAGCAGTTCTTC.

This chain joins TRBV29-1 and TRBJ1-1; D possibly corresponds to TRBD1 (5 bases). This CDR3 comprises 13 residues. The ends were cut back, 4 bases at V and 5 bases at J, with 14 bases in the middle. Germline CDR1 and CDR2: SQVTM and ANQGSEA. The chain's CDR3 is CSVGGGGDTEAFF. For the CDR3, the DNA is TGCAGCGTTGGTGGGGGGGGAGATACTGAAGCTTTCTTT.